These T cell receptor beta chains were read from a single sample in a study of response to subunit inactivated influenza vaccine. From the RT-PCR reads, TCRdb called clonotypes with MiXCR, one entry per CDR3 protein. The sample comprises around 480,000 distinct CDR3 sequences, approximately 16% of which are singletons, and over 2.5% rests with the top ten. The sample was CD4+ T cells sorted from PBMCs, taken around 25 months after vaccination. These receptors were obtained from a man between 50 and 69 years old who received an inactivated influenza vaccine. The CDR3 runs from the conserved cysteine through the conserved F or W. The order of the fields is D gene, clone size, V gene, J gene, CDR3 protein, CDR3 DNA. A D gene is named only where the DNA matches it firmly. Only part of the rows carry a size: once, few, many, or a class if the clone is expanded.

d_gene: -
abundance: -
v_gene: TRBV20-1
j_gene: TRBJ2-1
CDR3aa: CSASRHNEQFF
CDR3nt: TGCAGTGCTAGCCGACACAATGAGCAGTTCTTC

d_gene: -
abundance: many
v_gene: TRBV4-1
j_gene: TRBJ2-2
CDR3aa: CASSPGPYTGELFF
CDR3nt: TGCGCCAGCAGCCCGGGACCGTACACCGGGGAGCTGTTTTTT

d_gene: TRBD2
abundance: few
v_gene: TRBV20-1
j_gene: TRBJ2-7
CDR3aa: CSARLAGFTYEQYF
CDR3nt: TGCAGTGCTAGATTAGCGGGGTTCACCTACGAGCAGTACTTC

d_gene: -
abundance: -
v_gene: TRBV7-6
j_gene: TRBJ2-7
CDR3aa: CASSGRGGASYEQYF
CDR3nt: TGTGCCAGCAGCGGCCGTGGGGGAGCTAGCTACGAGCAGTACTTC

d_gene: -
abundance: -
v_gene: TRBV7-2
j_gene: TRBJ1-2
CDR3aa: CASSSRTPTMGYTF
CDR3nt: TGTGCCAGCAGCTCCCGAACACCAACTATGGGCTACACCTTC

d_gene: TRBD1
abundance: many
v_gene: TRBV7-2
j_gene: TRBJ1-4
CDR3aa: CASSTRTGANEKLFF
CDR3nt: TGTGCCAGCAGCACCCGGACAGGGGCGAATGAAAAACTGTTTTTT

d_gene: -
abundance: -
v_gene: TRBV3-1
j_gene: TRBJ1-2
CDR3aa: CASSDGAGNYGYTF
CDR3nt: TGTGCCAGCAGCGACGGGGCGGGGAACTATGGCTACACCTTC

d_gene: -
abundance: -
v_gene: TRBV7-6
j_gene: TRBJ1-3
CDR3aa: CASSSRLGSSGNTIYF
CDR3nt: TGTGCCAGCAGCTCCCGTCTGGGGAGCTCTGGAAACACCATATATTTT

d_gene: -
abundance: many
v_gene: TRBV6-2/TRBV6-3
j_gene: TRBJ2-1
CDR3aa: CASSSRPGPPYNEQFF
CDR3nt: TGTGCCAGCAGTTCCCGTCCAGGGCCACCCTACAATGAGCAGTTCTTC

d_gene: TRBD2
abundance: -
v_gene: TRBV7-9
j_gene: TRBJ2-1
CDR3aa: CASSTGRLAAYNEQFF
CDR3nt: TGTGCCAGCAGTACCGGTAGGCTAGCGGCCTACAATGAGCAGTTCTTC

d_gene: -
abundance: -
v_gene: TRBV29-1
j_gene: TRBJ2-7
CDR3aa: CSASPGSRVSEQYF
CDR3nt: TGCAGCGCCTCTCCGGGCTCAAGGGTGAGCGAGCAGTACTTC

d_gene: TRBD2
abundance: few
v_gene: TRBV4-3
j_gene: TRBJ2-1
CDR3aa: CASSQVLAEMDNEQFF
CDR3nt: TGCGCCAGCAGCCAAGTACTAGCGGAGATGGACAATGAGCAGTTCTTC

d_gene: -
abundance: few
v_gene: TRBV5-1
j_gene: TRBJ1-1
CDR3aa: CASSFFVGGTEAFF
CDR3nt: TGCGCCAGCAGCTTTTTTGTAGGAGGGACTGAAGCTTTCTTT

d_gene: TRBD2
abundance: -
v_gene: TRBV25-1
j_gene: TRBJ2-7
CDR3aa: CASTGTSGTNYEQYF
CDR3nt: TGTGCCAGCACCGGGACTAGCGGGACTAACTACGAGCAGTACTTC

d_gene: -
abundance: many
v_gene: TRBV5-5
j_gene: TRBJ1-6
CDR3aa: CASSFGGSSYNSPLHF
CDR3nt: TGTGCCAGCAGCTTCGGAGGGAGCTCCTATAATTCACCCCTCCACTTT

d_gene: -
abundance: few
v_gene: TRBV5-5
j_gene: TRBJ1-5
CDR3aa: CASSLEQHSNQPQHF
CDR3nt: TGTGCCAGCAGCTTGGAGCAGCATAGCAATCAGCCCCAGCATTTT

d_gene: -
abundance: few
v_gene: TRBV5-1
j_gene: TRBJ1-2
CDR3aa: CASSLQTGNYGYTF
CDR3nt: TGCGCCAGCAGCTTACAAACAGGGAACTATGGCTACACCTTC

d_gene: TRBD1
abundance: -
v_gene: TRBV29-1
j_gene: TRBJ2-5
CDR3aa: CSGGDRGETQYF
CDR3nt: TGCAGCGGCGGGGACAGGGGAGAGACCCAGTACTTC